The rows below give T cell receptor beta chains drawn from one sample of a study of CD8+ T cells in alopecia areata. Sequencing used immunoSEQ multiplex PCR; TCRdb keeps in-frame clones, though not all of them. The repertoire has roughly 200,000 clones, roughly 60% of them found once; the top ten carry more than 1.5%. The material sequenced was CD4+ T cells sorted from blood, taken at week 0. These receptors were taken from a human donor with alopecia areata. Both conserved end residues are part of each CDR3. Each record gives: J gene, clone size, V gene, CDR3 length, CDR3 protein. Clone size is not always given. Where it is, it says once, few, many or a class for expanded clones.

j_gene: TRBJ1-1; abundance: -; v_gene: TRBV27; len: 12; CDR3aa: CASSTTGTRAFF
j_gene: TRBJ2-7; abundance: -; v_gene: TRBV30; len: 11; CDR3aa: CAWSHLYEQYF
j_gene: TRBJ2-1; abundance: -; v_gene: TRBV4-3; len: 21; CDR3aa: CASSQDPPGQGRTGSYNEQFF
j_gene: TRBJ1-6; abundance: -; v_gene: TRBV4-3; len: 15; CDR3aa: CASSQEVQGGSPLHF
j_gene: TRBJ2-7; abundance: -; v_gene: TRBV5-4; len: 14; CDR3aa: CASGRDPGSYEQYF
j_gene: TRBJ2-6; abundance: -; v_gene: TRBV19; len: 15; CDR3aa: CASRSGDRAHDVLTF
j_gene: TRBJ2-3; abundance: -; v_gene: TRBV5-1; len: 14; CDR3aa: CASSPGLAADTQYF
j_gene: TRBJ1-2; abundance: -; v_gene: TRBV4-1; len: 13; CDR3aa: CASSRDTNYGYTF
j_gene: TRBJ2-5; abundance: -; v_gene: TRBV7-8; len: 15; CDR3aa: CASSLGTGSGETQYF
j_gene: TRBJ2-7; abundance: once; v_gene: TRBV29-1; len: 12; CDR3aa: CSVEGITYEQYF
j_gene: TRBJ1-2; abundance: once; v_gene: TRBV29-1; len: 14; CDR3aa: CSVGGPQVNYGYTF
j_gene: TRBJ1-6; abundance: -; v_gene: TRBV7-2; len: 16; CDR3aa: CASSLASGQGPSPLHF
j_gene: TRBJ1-2; abundance: -; v_gene: TRBV30; len: 16; CDR3aa: CAWTNRVSGGNYGYTF
j_gene: TRBJ2-7; abundance: -; v_gene: TRBV7-8; len: 17; CDR3aa: CASSASTSGASSYEQYF
j_gene: TRBJ2-5; abundance: -; v_gene: TRBV29-1; len: 15; CDR3aa: CSVGSGVLSQETQYF
j_gene: TRBJ1-1; abundance: -; v_gene: TRBV25-1; len: 13; CDR3aa: CASRETGGTEAFF
j_gene: TRBJ1-1; abundance: -; v_gene: TRBV2; len: 12; CDR3aa: CASSGFLGVAFF
j_gene: TRBJ2-3; abundance: -; v_gene: TRBV30; len: 14; CDR3aa: CAWSRTGGRDTQYF
j_gene: TRBJ1-1; abundance: -; v_gene: TRBV11-2; len: 12; CDR3aa: CASSSGYTEAFF
j_gene: TRBJ1-1; abundance: -; v_gene: TRBV29-1; len: 14; CDR3aa: CSVVYQNLNTEAFF
j_gene: TRBJ2-7; abundance: -; v_gene: TRBV10-3; len: 13; CDR3aa: CASLGTRSYEQYF
j_gene: TRBJ1-6; abundance: few; v_gene: TRBV4-3; len: 20; CDR3aa: CASSQDVPGQGTGYNSPLHF
j_gene: TRBJ1-2; abundance: once; v_gene: TRBV30; len: 13; CDR3aa: CAWSLPGVRGYTF
j_gene: TRBJ2-6; abundance: -; v_gene: TRBV27; len: 13; CDR3aa: CASSFSGANVLTF
j_gene: TRBJ2-3; abundance: -; v_gene: TRBV5-1; len: 14; CDR3aa: CASSLGWDTDTQYF
j_gene: TRBJ2-1; abundance: -; v_gene: TRBV14; len: 13; CDR3aa: CASSQVLRDEQFF
j_gene: TRBJ1-1; abundance: few; v_gene: TRBV6-1; len: 13; CDR3aa: CASRDRAATEAFF
j_gene: TRBJ2-7; abundance: -; v_gene: TRBV29-1; len: 12; CDR3aa: CSVGGSAHEQYF
j_gene: TRBJ2-7; abundance: -; v_gene: TRBV29-1; len: 15; CDR3aa: CSARQGSSFSDEQYF
j_gene: TRBJ1-2; abundance: -; v_gene: TRBV27; len: 14; CDR3aa: CASSSSGGVGGYTF
j_gene: TRBJ2-3; abundance: -; v_gene: TRBV7-2; len: 14; CDR3aa: CATAPGGLGDTQYF
j_gene: TRBJ1-1; abundance: once; v_gene: TRBV29-1; len: 11; CDR3aa: CSADLNTEAFF
j_gene: TRBJ1-1; abundance: -; v_gene: TRBV5-1; len: 14; CDR3aa: CASSFDASGTEAFF
j_gene: TRBJ2-1; abundance: -; v_gene: TRBV20-1; len: 11; CDR3aa: CSASWVNEQFF
j_gene: TRBJ2-7; abundance: -; v_gene: TRBV5-1; len: 15; CDR3aa: CASRTDLISSYEQYF
j_gene: TRBJ1-1; abundance: few; v_gene: TRBV7-2; len: 15; CDR3aa: CASSLAFRMNTEAFF
j_gene: TRBJ2-7; abundance: -; v_gene: TRBV7-9; len: 18; CDR3aa: CASSPGQWNDLTSYEQYF
j_gene: TRBJ1-6; abundance: once; v_gene: TRBV30; len: 15; CDR3aa: CAWSVEGPVNSPLHF
j_gene: TRBJ2-1; abundance: -; v_gene: TRBV7-2; len: 13; CDR3aa: CASSLGQYNEQFF
j_gene: TRBJ1-1; abundance: -; v_gene: TRBV29-1; len: 12; CDR3aa: CSVGHLNTEAFF
j_gene: TRBJ2-5; abundance: -; v_gene: TRBV4-3; len: 16; CDR3aa: CASSQGVPGTGETQYF
j_gene: TRBJ2-4; abundance: -; v_gene: TRBV2; len: 13; CDR3aa: CASSERLGAIQYF
j_gene: TRBJ2-5; abundance: -; v_gene: TRBV14; len: 15; CDR3aa: CASSLGLAALGTQYF
j_gene: TRBJ1-6; abundance: -; v_gene: TRBV19; len: 15; CDR3aa: CASSPPPGGNSPLHF
j_gene: TRBJ2-3; abundance: -; v_gene: TRBV11-2; len: 14; CDR3aa: CASSLEPQVDTQYF
j_gene: TRBJ2-4; abundance: -; v_gene: TRBV25-1; len: 11; CDR3aa: CASSFGGLLYF
j_gene: TRBJ2-2; abundance: -; v_gene: TRBV18; len: 13; CDR3aa: CASSPRNTGELFF
j_gene: TRBJ2-7; abundance: -; v_gene: TRBV7-9; len: 12; CDR3aa: CASSPQGHEQYF
j_gene: TRBJ2-5; abundance: -; v_gene: TRBV30; len: 12; CDR3aa: CAWNLPGQPQYF
j_gene: TRBJ1-1; abundance: -; v_gene: TRBV27; len: 16; CDR3aa: CASSLSSLSAGRKAFF
j_gene: TRBJ1-6; abundance: -; v_gene: TRBV2; len: 15; CDR3aa: CASSDRRTEVSPLHF
j_gene: TRBJ2-5; abundance: -; v_gene: TRBV7-2; len: 13; CDR3aa: CASSLMFQETQYF
j_gene: TRBJ2-7; abundance: -; v_gene: TRBV19; len: 16; CDR3aa: CATGTIAGTTSYEQYF
j_gene: TRBJ1-6; abundance: -; v_gene: TRBV30; len: 12; CDR3aa: CAWDRVNSPLHF
j_gene: TRBJ1-2; abundance: -; v_gene: TRBV15; len: 14; CDR3aa: CATSRGLGVYGYTF
j_gene: TRBJ2-7; abundance: few; v_gene: TRBV9; len: 16; CDR3aa: CASSPGGRGPPYEQYF
j_gene: TRBJ2-4; abundance: -; v_gene: TRBV30; len: 11; CDR3aa: CAWTTGNIQYF